A selection of T cell receptor beta chains follows, all from one sample in a study of blood T cell repertoires in COVID-19. Only in-frame clones appear in the TCRdb table, and some are missing; sequencing was by immunoSEQ multiplex PCR. There are more than 200,000 clones in the sample; 80% to 90% occur only once, and approximately 1.5% lies in the top ten. Sequencing was carried out using peripheral blood. The receptor set was obtained from a woman between 35 and 50 years old who had recovered from COVID-19. Each CDR3 is given without its conserved first and last residue. The D gene is left open where the match is weak.

d_gene,j_gene,v_gene,CDR3aa
-,TRBJ2-1,TRBV11-2,ASSLFTGITYNEQF
-,TRBJ1-3,TRBV2,ASSDRGPGNTIY
-,TRBJ2-2,TRBV6-2/TRBV6-3,ASSWRGANTGELF
-,TRBJ2-3,TRBV5-1,ASSLGGPIDTQY
-,TRBJ1-2,TRBV5-1,ASSPNLQRGGYT
-,TRBJ1-6,TRBV7-2,ASSLVEGSPLH
TRBD1,TRBJ2-7,TRBV10-1,ARIRDRATSYEQY
-,TRBJ1-5,TRBV27,ASSLTGYGNQPQH
TRBD1,TRBJ1-1,TRBV12-3/TRBV12-4,ASRSTGGSKAF
TRBD1,TRBJ1-2,TRBV28,ASSPWYWDTGVGYGYT
-,TRBJ2-3,TRBV18,ASSWRRGDTQY
TRBD1,TRBJ1-5,TRBV6-2/TRBV6-3,ASSPGTGEQPQH
-,TRBJ1-6,TRBV7-2,ASSTMGSSYNSPLH
-,TRBJ1-1,TRBV15,ATSSGGFSEAF
TRBD1,TRBJ1-1,TRBV2,ASRARTGNTEAF
-,TRBJ2-1,TRBV6-1,ASSEGSAGHNEQF
-,TRBJ2-7,TRBV28,ASSLGGVIDEQY
TRBD1,TRBJ1-4,TRBV6-5,ASSYGQGVHEKLF
TRBD2,TRBJ2-5,TRBV7-6,ASSFGLAGGEETQY
-,TRBJ1-5,TRBV28,ASRHSNQPQH
TRBD1,TRBJ1-5,TRBV28,ASRQGANQPQH
TRBD2,TRBJ2-1,TRBV3-1/TRBV3-2,ASSQDPTSAGNEQF
TRBD1,TRBJ2-7,TRBV7-8,ASSPPQGGAYEQY
-,TRBJ2-3,TRBV5-4,ASSGQLGGPGTDTQY
-,TRBJ1-5,TRBV7-8,ASSLSSVNGNQPQH
-,TRBJ2-5,TRBV7-2,ASSTSLETQY
TRBD1,TRBJ1-1,TRBV6-5,ASRPQTGGTEAF
TRBD1,TRBJ2-5,TRBV2,ASRIRQGARETQY
-,TRBJ1-2,TRBV25-1,ASSESSFSGFYGYT
-,TRBJ1-4,TRBV3-1/TRBV3-2,ASSQAAAGREKLF
-,TRBJ2-1,TRBV11-3,ASSSQGDEQF
-,TRBJ2-7,TRBV12-3/TRBV12-4,ASSQGPSYEQY
-,TRBJ1-5,TRBV27,ASGGGGMDQPQH
TRBD1,TRBJ2-7,TRBV28,ASSTRTGGLTYEQY
TRBD1,TRBJ1-1,TRBV18,ASSPQTGKGTEAF
-,TRBJ1-5,TRBV7-2,ASSSREPNQPQH
-,TRBJ1-2,TRBV5-1,ASSFLESFSYGYT
-,TRBJ1-3,TRBV7-2,ASSPSGSSGNTIY
-,TRBJ2-3,TRBV5-1,ASSLATAKHTDTQY
-,TRBJ2-3,TRBV7-9,ASSPRDFTTDTQY
TRBD2,TRBJ2-1,TRBV6-5,ASSYGQGGGNEQF
TRBD1,TRBJ1-2,TRBV2,ASSVDGDRSGYT
-,TRBJ1-2,TRBV18,ASSPTNYGYT
-,TRBJ1-4,TRBV19,ASSNSRPHEKLF
-,TRBJ2-2,TRBV5-1,ASSSLVGTPGTGELF